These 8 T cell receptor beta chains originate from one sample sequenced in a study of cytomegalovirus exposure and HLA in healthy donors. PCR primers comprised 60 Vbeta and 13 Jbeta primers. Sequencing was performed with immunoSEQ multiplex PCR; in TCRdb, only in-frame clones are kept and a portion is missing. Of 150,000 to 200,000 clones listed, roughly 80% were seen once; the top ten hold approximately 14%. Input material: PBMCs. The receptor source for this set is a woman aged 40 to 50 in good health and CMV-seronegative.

The CDR3 here is CASSDSGVYPGELFF. CDR3 in DNA: TGTGCCAGCAGTGATAGCGGGGTTTATCCCGGGGAGCTGTTTTTT. J is TRBJ2-2 and V is TRBV6-1; 8 bases align to TRBD2. The CDR3 is 15 residues long. V was clipped by 3 bases and J by 6 bases; unmatched bases: 6. Germline V CDR1 and CDR2: MNHNS, SASEGT.

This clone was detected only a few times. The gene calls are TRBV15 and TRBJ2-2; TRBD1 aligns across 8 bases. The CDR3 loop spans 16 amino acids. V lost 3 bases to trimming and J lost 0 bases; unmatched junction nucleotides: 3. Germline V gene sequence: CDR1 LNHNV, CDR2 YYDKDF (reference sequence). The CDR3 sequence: CATSSRDRSNTGELFF. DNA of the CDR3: TGTGCCACCAGCAGCCGGGACAGGTCGAACACCGGGGAGCTGTTTTTT.

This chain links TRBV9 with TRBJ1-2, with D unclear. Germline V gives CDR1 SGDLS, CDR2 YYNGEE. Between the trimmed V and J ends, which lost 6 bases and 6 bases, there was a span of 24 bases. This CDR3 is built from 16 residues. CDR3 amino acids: CASTPLSTRFLDGYTF. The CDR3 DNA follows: TGTGCCAGCACCCCCCTCTCGACTCGTTTTCTTGATGGCTACACCTTC.

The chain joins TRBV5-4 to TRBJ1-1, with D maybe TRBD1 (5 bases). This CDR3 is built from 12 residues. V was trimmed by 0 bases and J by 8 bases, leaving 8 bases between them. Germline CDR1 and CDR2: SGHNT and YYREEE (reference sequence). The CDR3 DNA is TGTGCCAGCAGCTTGGGTAGACAGGAAGCTTTCTTT. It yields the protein CASSLGRQEAFF.

CDR3 loop: CASSPSTARLTYEQYF. CDR3 in DNA: TGTGCCAGCTCACCCTCGACAGCCCGCCTTACGTACGAGCAGTACTTC. The V and J genes are TRBV18 and TRBJ2-7; D is perhaps TRBD1 (5 bases). This CDR3 spans 16 amino acids. Trimming stripped 3 bases from V and 4 bases from J, with 19 bases between. The germline CDR1 and CDR2 sequences are KGHSH and LQKENI.

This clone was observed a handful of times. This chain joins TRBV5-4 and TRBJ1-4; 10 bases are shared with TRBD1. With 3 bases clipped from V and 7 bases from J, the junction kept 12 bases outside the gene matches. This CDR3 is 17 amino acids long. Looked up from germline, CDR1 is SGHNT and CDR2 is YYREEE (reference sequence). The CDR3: CASSSGTGDAGSEKLFF. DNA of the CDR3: TGTGCCAGCAGCTCCGGGACAGGGGACGCGGGAAGTGAAAAACTGTTTTTT.

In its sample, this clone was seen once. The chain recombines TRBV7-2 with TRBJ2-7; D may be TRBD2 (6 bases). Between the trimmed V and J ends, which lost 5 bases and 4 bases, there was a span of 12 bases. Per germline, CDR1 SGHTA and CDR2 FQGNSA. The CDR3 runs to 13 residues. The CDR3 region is CASSPGRTYEQYF. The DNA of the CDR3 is TGTGCCAGCAGCCCGGGGAGGACGTACGAGCAGTACTTC.

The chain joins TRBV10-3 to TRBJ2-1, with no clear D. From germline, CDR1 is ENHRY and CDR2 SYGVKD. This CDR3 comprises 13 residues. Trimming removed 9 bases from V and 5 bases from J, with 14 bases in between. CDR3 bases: TGTGCCATTACTACACCCATGAACAATGAGCAGTTCTTC. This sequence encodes CAITTPMNNEQFF.